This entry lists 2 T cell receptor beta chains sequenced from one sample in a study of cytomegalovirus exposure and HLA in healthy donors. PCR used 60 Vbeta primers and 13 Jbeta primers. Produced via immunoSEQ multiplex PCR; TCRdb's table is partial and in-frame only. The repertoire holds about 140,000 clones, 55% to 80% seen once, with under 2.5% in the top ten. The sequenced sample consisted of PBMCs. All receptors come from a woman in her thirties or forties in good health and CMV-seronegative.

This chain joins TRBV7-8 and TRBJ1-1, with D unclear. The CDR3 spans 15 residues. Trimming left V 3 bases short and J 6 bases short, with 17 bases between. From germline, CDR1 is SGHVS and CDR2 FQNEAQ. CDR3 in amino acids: CASSLQRETGAEAFF. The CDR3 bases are TGTGCCAGCAGCTTGCAGAGGGAGACCGGGGCTGAAGCTTTCTTT.

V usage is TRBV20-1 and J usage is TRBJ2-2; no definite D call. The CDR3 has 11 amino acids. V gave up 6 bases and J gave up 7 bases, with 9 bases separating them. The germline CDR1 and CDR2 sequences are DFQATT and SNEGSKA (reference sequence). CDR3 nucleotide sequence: TGCAGTGCCGCCGGTCGCGGGGAGCTGTTTTTT. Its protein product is CSAAGRGELFF.